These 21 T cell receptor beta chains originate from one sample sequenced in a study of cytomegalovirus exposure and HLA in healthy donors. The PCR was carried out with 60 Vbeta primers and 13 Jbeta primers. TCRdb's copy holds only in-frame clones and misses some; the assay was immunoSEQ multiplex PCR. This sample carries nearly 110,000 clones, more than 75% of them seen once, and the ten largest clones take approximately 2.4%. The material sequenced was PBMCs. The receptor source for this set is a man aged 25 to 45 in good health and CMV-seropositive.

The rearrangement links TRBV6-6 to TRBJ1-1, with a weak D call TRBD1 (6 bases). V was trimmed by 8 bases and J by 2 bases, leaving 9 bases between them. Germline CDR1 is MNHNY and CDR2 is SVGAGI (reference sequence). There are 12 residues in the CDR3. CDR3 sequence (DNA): TGTGCCAGCGAGGACAGAAACACTGAAGCTTTCTTT. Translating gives CASEDRNTEAFF.

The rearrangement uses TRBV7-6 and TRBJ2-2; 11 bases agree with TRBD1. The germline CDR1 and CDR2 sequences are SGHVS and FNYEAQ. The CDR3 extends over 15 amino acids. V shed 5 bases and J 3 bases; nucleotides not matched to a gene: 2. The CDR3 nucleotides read TGTGCCAGCAGCCTGGACAGGGGGCACACCGGGGAGCTGTTTTTT. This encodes CASSLDRGHTGELFF.

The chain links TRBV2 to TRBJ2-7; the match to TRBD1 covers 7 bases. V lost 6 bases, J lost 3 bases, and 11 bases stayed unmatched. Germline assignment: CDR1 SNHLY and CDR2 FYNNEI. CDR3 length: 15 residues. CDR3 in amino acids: CASRLSGTVSYEQYF. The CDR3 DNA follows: TGTGCCAGCAGACTATCCGGGACAGTTAGCTACGAGCAGTACTTC.

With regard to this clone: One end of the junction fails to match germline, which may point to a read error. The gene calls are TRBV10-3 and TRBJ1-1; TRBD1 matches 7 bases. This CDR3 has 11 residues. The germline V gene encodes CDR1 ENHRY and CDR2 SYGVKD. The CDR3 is CASSVTGEAFF. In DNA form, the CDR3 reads TGTGCCAGCAGTGTGACAGGGGAAGCTTTCTTT.

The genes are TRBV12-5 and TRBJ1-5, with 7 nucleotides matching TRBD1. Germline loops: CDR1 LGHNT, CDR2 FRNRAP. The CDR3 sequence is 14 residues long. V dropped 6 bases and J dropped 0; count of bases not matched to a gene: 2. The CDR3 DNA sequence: TGTGCTAGTGGAGGGACAGATAGCAATCAGCCCCAGCATTTT. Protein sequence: CASGGTDSNQPQHF.

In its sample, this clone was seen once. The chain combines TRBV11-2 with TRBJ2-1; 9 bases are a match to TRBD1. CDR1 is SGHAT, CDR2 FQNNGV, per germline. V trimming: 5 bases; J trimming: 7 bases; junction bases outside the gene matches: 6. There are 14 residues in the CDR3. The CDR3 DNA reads TGTGCCAGCAGCCCCTGGACAGGGGTGAATGAGCAGTTCTTC. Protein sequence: CASSPWTGVNEQFF.

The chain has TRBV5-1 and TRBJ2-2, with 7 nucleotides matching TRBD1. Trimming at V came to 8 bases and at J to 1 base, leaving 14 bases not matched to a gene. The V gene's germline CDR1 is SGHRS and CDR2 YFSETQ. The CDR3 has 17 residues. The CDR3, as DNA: TGCGCCAGTTTTAACCACCGGACAGGAGGGAACACCGGGGAGCTGTTTTTT. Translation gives CASFNHRTGGNTGELFF.

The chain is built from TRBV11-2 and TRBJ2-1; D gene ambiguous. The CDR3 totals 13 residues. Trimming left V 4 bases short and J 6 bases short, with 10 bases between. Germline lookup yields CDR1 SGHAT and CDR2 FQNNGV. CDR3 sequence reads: CASSYLRFNEQFF. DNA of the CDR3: TGTGCCAGCAGCTATCTAAGATTCAATGAGCAGTTCTTC.

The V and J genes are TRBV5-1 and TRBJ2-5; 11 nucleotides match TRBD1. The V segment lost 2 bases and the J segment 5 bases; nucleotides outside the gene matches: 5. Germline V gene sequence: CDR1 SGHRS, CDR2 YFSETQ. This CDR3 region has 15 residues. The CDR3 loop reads CASSFVGQGVETQYF. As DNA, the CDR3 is TGCGCCAGCAGCTTTGTGGGACAGGGGGTGGAGACCCAGTACTTC.

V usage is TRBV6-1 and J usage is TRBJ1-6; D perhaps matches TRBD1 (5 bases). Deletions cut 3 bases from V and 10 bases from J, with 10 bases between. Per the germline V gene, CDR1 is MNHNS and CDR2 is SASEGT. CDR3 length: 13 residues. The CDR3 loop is CASSEQGYSPLHF. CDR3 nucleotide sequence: TGTGCCAGCAGTGAGCAGGGATACTCACCCCTCCACTTT.

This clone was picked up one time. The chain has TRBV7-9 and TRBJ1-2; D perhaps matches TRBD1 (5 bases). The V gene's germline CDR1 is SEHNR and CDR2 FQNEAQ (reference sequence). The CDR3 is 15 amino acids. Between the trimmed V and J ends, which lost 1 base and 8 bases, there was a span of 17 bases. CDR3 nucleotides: TGTGCCAGCAGCTTAGAGACAGCGTATACCGGGGGCTACACCTTC. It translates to CASSLETAYTGGYTF.

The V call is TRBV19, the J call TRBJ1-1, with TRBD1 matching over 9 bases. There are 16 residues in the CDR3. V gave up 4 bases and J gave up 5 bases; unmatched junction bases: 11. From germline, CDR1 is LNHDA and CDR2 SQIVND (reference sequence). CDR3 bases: TGTGCCAGTAGTACTACCCCGGGACAGGGACCTACTGAAGCTTTCTTT. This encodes CASSTTPGQGPTEAFF.

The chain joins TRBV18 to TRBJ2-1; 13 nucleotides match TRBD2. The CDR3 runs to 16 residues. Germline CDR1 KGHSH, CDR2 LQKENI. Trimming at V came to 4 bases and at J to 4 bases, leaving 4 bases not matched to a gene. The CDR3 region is CASSRPGLAGYNEQFF. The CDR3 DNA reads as TGTGCCAGCTCACGCCCGGGACTAGCGGGGTACAATGAGCAGTTCTTC.

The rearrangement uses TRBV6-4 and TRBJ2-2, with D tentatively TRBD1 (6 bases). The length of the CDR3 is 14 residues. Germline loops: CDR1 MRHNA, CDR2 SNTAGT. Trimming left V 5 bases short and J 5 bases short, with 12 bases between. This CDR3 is CASSKGESTGELFF. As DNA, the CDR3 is TGTGCCAGCAGTAAGGGGGAATCGACCGGGGAGCTGTTTTTT.

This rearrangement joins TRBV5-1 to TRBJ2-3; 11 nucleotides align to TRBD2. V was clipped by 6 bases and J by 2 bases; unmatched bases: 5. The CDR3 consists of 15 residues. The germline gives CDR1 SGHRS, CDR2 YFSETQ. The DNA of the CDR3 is TGCGCCAGCACGATTAGCGGGGGGGCCACAGATACGCAGTATTTT. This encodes CASTISGGATDTQYF.

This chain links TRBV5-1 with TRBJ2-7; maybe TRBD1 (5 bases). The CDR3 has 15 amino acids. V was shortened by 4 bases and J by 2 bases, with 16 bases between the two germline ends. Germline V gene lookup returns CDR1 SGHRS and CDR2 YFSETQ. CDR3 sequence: CASSPDSARTYEQYF. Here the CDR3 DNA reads TGCGCCAGCAGCCCTGACAGCGCTAGAACCTACGAGCAGTACTTC.

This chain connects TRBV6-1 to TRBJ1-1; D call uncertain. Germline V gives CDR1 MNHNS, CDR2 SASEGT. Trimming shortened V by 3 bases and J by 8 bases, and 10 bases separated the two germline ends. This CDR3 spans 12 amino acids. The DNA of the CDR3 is TGTGCCAGCAGTGAGGGCATATTAGAAGCTTTCTTT. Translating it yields CASSEGILEAFF.

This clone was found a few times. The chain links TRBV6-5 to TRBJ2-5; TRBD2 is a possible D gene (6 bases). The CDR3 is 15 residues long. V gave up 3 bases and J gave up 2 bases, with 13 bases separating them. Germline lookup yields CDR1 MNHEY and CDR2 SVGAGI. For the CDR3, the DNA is TGTGCCAGCAGTTATGGGGGGTTTGTGCAAGAGACCCAGTACTTC. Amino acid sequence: CASSYGGFVQETQYF.

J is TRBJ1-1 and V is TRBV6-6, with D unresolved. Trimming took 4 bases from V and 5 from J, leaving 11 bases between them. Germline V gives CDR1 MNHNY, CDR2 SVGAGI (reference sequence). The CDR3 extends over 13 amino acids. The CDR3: CASSSVGRTEAFF. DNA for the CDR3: TGTGCCAGCAGTTCCGTCGGGAGAACTGAAGCTTTCTTT.

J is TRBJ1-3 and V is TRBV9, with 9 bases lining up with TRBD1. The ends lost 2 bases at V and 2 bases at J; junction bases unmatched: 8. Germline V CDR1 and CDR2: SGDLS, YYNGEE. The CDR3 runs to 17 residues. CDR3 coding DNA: TGTGCCAGCAGCGTCTCCGACAGGGGGTCCACTGGAAACACCATATATTTT. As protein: CASSVSDRGSTGNTIYF.

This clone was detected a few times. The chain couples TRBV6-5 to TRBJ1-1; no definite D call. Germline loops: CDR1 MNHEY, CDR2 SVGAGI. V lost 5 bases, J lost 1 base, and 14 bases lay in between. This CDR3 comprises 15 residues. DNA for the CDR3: TGTGCCAGCAGTCCCCAGGCTCCTACGAACACTGAAGCTTTCTTT. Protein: CASSPQAPTNTEAFF.